This TCR beta chain originates from a study of shared clonotypes between healthy human individuals. Study in general: Per-donor plates numbered three CD4 naive, three CD4 memory, two CD8 naive and one CD8 memory. Notes on the study in general: Memory subsets generally showed lower estimated richness than naive subsets.

Using immunoSEQ multiplex PCR, the repertoire was profiled, and TCRdb retains in-frame clones only, with some absent. The sample lists 850,000 to 1,200,000 clones, about 75% occurring once. This CDR3 has 17 amino acids. Germline V CDR1 and CDR2: SGHRS, YFSETQ. Trimming removed 2 bases at V and 0 bases at J, with 15 bases between. Concerning this clone: What it binds is unknown.

V and J are TRBV5-1 and TRBJ1-3; D is unclear. The receptor's source is a man younger than 35 in good health. Sequencing was performed on memory CD4+ T cells sorted from blood. The subset is: CD45RA-negative fraction. This chain's CDR3 is CASSLVGLGNSGNTIYF. CDR3 nucleotides: TGCGCCAGCAGCTTAGTTGGATTGGGCAACTCTGGAAACACCATATATTTT.